This TCR beta chain came from a study of PD-1 blockade in classical Hodgkin lymphoma. Study-level findings and limits: Newly diagnosed patients reportedly trailed healthy donors in baseline TCR diversity.

As concerns this clone: Its antigen is not known.

The CDR3 has 16 amino acids. Germline V gene lookup returns CDR1 LNHDA and CDR2 SQIVND (reference sequence). V shed 8 bases, J shed 3 bases, and the junction held 13 bases outside the gene matches. Only in-frame clones appear in the TCRdb table, and some are missing; sequencing was by immunoSEQ multiplex PCR. The sample includes 16,000 or so clones, around four fifths of them seen just once. This sample's time point: cycle 4 day 1 (C4D1), after 6 weeks of nivolumab. Brentuximab vedotin exposure varied, and every patient relapsed after autologous stem cell transplantation. Complete response, partial response or progressive disease were the best responses.

This TCR came from a human donor with classical Hodgkin lymphoma. The sequences come from peripheral blood mononuclear cells (PBMCs), collected before the fourth cycle of nivolumab. This chain uses TRBV19 with TRBJ1-1, with TRBD1 identical over 9 bases. DNA of the CDR3: TGTGCCAGTTCACTGGGACAGGGCATGTTGGACACTGAAGCTTTCTTT. Its protein product is CASSLGQGMLDTEAFF.